This T cell receptor beta chain was captured in a study of T cell repertoires in cytomegalovirus infection. In the case of this clonotype: The antigen remains unidentified. A much more abundant neighbour one base away suggests this may be a read error.

Using its own MiXCR run on the reads, TCRdb lists one record per CDR3 protein. The data contain 480,000 or so distinct CDR3 sequences, approximately 10% of them singletons. The J segment lost 0 bases and the V segment lost 2 bases, leaving 18 bases of the junction unmatched. CDR1 and CDR2 (germline): SGHTA, FQGTGA. The length of the CDR3 is 22 residues. Study conclusions and caveats: CMV-specific TCR beta clonotypes restricted by HLA-C dominated the ex vivo response. The study identified carriers of CMV plus the relevant HLA from cumulative public TCR beta family frequency.

The chain recombines TRBV7-3 with TRBJ2-1; 11 nucleotides line up with TRBD2. The source is a human donor in good health (CMV status not recorded). Some clones in this sample may be carry-over from other donors' samples. Material: PBMCs. The CDR3 sequence is CASSLPQDGASGRQISYNEQFF. The CDR3 DNA follows: TGTGCCAGCAGCTTACCTCAAGACGGGGCTAGCGGGAGGCAAATCTCCTACAATGAGCAGTTCTTC.